The 17 T cell receptor beta chains given below trace back to one sample, sequenced in a study of shared clonotypes between healthy human individuals. The assay was immunoSEQ multiplex PCR, and TCRdb's table has in-frame clones only and misses some. The sample yields 450,000 to 500,000 clones, around 73% seen once. The sample was PBMCs. The receptors were gathered from a woman in her 40s in good health. Some clones in this sample may be carry-over from other donors' samples.

This rearrangement joins TRBV18 to TRBJ1-4, with TRBD1 matching over 12 bases. Germline V gene sequence: CDR1 KGHSH, CDR2 LQKENI. Trimming cost V 1 base and J 3 bases; bases outside gene matches: 3. This CDR3 contains 17 residues. DNA of the CDR3: TGTGCCAGCTCACCACAGGGACAGGGGGCGTCTAATGAAAAACTGTTTTTT. Residues: CASSPQGQGASNEKLFF.

This clone showed up just a few times. DNA for the CDR3: TGTGCCAGCAGTGGACAGGGGGCAGATAATTCACCCCTCCACTTT. Translating gives CASSGQGADNSPLHF. The rearrangement joins TRBV2 to TRBJ1-6; 10 bases align to TRBD1. V dropped 4 bases and J dropped 5; count of bases not matched to a gene: 2. Looked up from germline, CDR1 is SNHLY and CDR2 is FYNNEI. The CDR3 has 15 residues.

This clone was picked up one time. The chain employs TRBV18 and TRBJ1-4; D not certain. This CDR3 is 13 amino acids long. Trimming cost V 0 bases and J 6 bases, with 5 bases left between them. Germline V gene lookup returns CDR1 KGHSH and CDR2 LQKENI. DNA for the CDR3: TGTGCCAGCTCACCACCGTCCGATGAAAAACTGTTTTTT. Translated: CASSPPSDEKLFF.

J is TRBJ2-7 and V is TRBV6-5; D is perhaps TRBD1 (6 bases). The germline gives CDR1 MNHEY, CDR2 SVGAGI. The V and J ends lost 5 bases and 0 bases respectively, with 14 bases between them. The CDR3 length is 15 residues. CDR3 sequence: CASSRDTSSSYEQYF. The CDR3 DNA sequence: TGTGCCAGCAGTCGGGACACTTCGAGCTCCTACGAGCAGTACTTC.

The V call is TRBV28, the J call TRBJ1-2; TRBD1 matches at 7 bases. This CDR3 contains 14 residues. Germline CDR1 is MDHEN and CDR2 is SYDVKM. V trimming: 4 bases; J trimming: 1 base; junction bases outside the gene matches: 3. The DNA for the CDR3 is TGTGCCAGCAGTTCAGGGGGTTATAACTATGGCTACACCTTC. Translation: CASSSGGYNYGYTF.

J is TRBJ2-7 and V is TRBV4-2; the D gene is possibly TRBD1 (5 bases). Germline CDR1 reads LGHNA; CDR2 reads YNFKEQ. The CDR3 has 13 amino acids. V shed 4 bases and J shed 2 bases, with 9 bases lying between them. CDR3 in DNA: TGTGCCAGCAGCCGGGGCAGGACCTACGAGCAGTACTTC. Protein product: CASSRGRTYEQYF.

This chain links TRBV5-1 with TRBJ1-4; the match to TRBD1 covers 7 bases. J was trimmed by 7 bases and V by 0 bases; bases with no gene match: 9. The CDR3 has 16 residues. Per the germline V gene, CDR1 is SGHRS and CDR2 is YFSETQ. The CDR3 DNA is TGCGCCAGCAGCTTGGGACCCGGGACAGCTGTTGAAAAACTGTTTTTT. Encoded protein: CASSLGPGTAVEKLFF.

The rearrangement links TRBV19 to TRBJ2-1, with TRBD1 matching over 7 bases. From germline, CDR1 is LNHDA and CDR2 SQIVND (reference sequence). Trimming removed 5 bases from V and 4 bases from J; junction bases left unmatched: 23. This CDR3 contains 20 residues. The CDR3 nucleotides are TGTGCCAGTAGTGCTACCGGGACAGCCGGCCCGCCACTGAGTTACAATGAGCAGTTCTTC. It specifies CASSATGTAGPPLSYNEQFF.

The J gene is TRBJ2-5, the V gene TRBV5-1; tentative D call: TRBD2 (6 bases). The CDR3 is 16 residues long. Trimming took off 0 bases at V and 1 base at J, with 13 bases between the two ends. Germline V gives CDR1 SGHRS, CDR2 YFSETQ. CDR3 DNA sequence: TGCGCCAGCAGCTTGGCCTTACTAGCAAGCCAAGAGACCCAGTACTTC. This encodes CASSLALLASQETQYF.

A few counts support this clone. The gene calls are TRBV18 and TRBJ1-2, with TRBD1 as a possible D gene (6 bases). The CDR3 consists of 17 residues. Germline CDR1 and CDR2: KGHSH and LQKENI. V was clipped by 4 bases and J by 8 bases, with 26 bases between them. CDR3 in DNA: TGTGCCAGCTCACGGGCTCCCATAGGACAGCGAGAGGGGGGCTACACCTTC. It codes for CASSRAPIGQREGGYTF. Supplemented by reference TRBV18 and TRBJ1-2, the full variable domain reads NAGVMQNPRHLVRRRGQEARLRCSPMKGHSHVYWYRQLPEEGLKFMVYLQKENIIDESGMPKERFSAEFPKEGPSILRIQQVVRGDSAAYFCASSRAPIGQREGGYTFGSGTRLTVV.

The CDR3, as DNA: TGTGCCAGCAGCTTAGGGGTAGCCAAAAACATTCAGTACTTC. Encoded protein: CASSLGVAKNIQYF. The rearrangement uses TRBV7-9 and TRBJ2-4; D uncertain. Trimming took off 1 base at V and 0 bases at J, with 4 bases between the two ends. Germline CDR1 SEHNR, CDR2 FQNEAQ (reference sequence). The CDR3 has 14 amino acids.

This chain connects TRBV10-1 to TRBJ2-5, with D maybe TRBD2 (6 bases). The germline V and J ends were trimmed by 4 bases and 3 bases, with 15 bases remaining between them. Germline CDR1 and CDR2: WNHNN and SYGVQD (reference sequence). CDR3 size: 15 residues. CDR3 in DNA: TGCGCCAGCAGTGGTTTGCGGGGCCAGAAAGAGACCCAGTACTTC. It translates to CASSGLRGQKETQYF.

A remark on this clone: This may be a read error, as it is one base from a much larger clone. CDR3 amino acids: CAWSVRGYEQYF. The CDR3 DNA follows: TGTGCCTGGAGTGTAAGGGGATACGAGCAGTACTTC. V usage is TRBV30 and J usage is TRBJ2-7; tentative D call: TRBD1 (5 bases). CDR3 length equals 12 residues. Deletions cut 0 bases from V and 4 bases from J, with 7 bases between. Germline V lookup: CDR1 GTSNPN, CDR2 SVGIG (reference sequence).

V is TRBV28 and J is TRBJ2-2; D possibly matches TRBD1 or TRBD2 (5 bases each). This CDR3 has 16 residues. CDR1 and CDR2 from the germline V gene are MDHEN and SYDVKM. Deletions cut 3 bases from V and 4 bases from J, with 15 bases between. The CDR3, as DNA: TGTGCCAGCAGTTTCCCGGGGCCACGGAGCACCGGGGAGCTGTTTTTT. It codes for CASSFPGPRSTGELFF.

The chain links TRBV5-6 to TRBJ1-1; a possible D gene is TRBD1 (5 bases). The CDR3 consists of 15 residues. Per the germline V gene, CDR1 is SGHDT and CDR2 is YYEEEE. The germline V and J ends were trimmed by 5 bases and 5 bases, with 19 bases remaining between them. CDR3 nucleotide sequence: TGTGCCAGCAGACCGAAAAGGGGAGGGAATACTGAAGCTTTCTTT. Amino acids: CASRPKRGGNTEAFF. The whole variable domain, remainder taken from reference TRBV5-6 and TRBJ1-1, is DAGVTQSPTHLIKTRGQQVTLRCSPKSGHDTVSWYQQALGQGPQFIFQYYEEEERQRGNFPDRFSGHQFPNYSSELNVNALLLGDSALYLCASRPKRGGNTEAFFGQGTRLTVV.

This chain links TRBV27 with TRBJ1-5; 7 positions agree with TRBD1. V shed 5 bases and J 4 bases; nucleotides not matched to a gene: 8. The CDR3 extends over 15 amino acids. Per germline, CDR1 MNHEY and CDR2 SMNVEV (reference sequence). The CDR3 DNA reads as TGTGCCAGCAGTAATTGGGACAGCCCTAATCAGCCCCAGCATTTT. Its protein product is CASSNWDSPNQPQHF.

The chain links TRBV4-1 to TRBJ2-7, with D hard to call. V was trimmed by 1 base and J by 2 bases, leaving 6 bases between them. The CDR3 is 13 amino acids. Germline values: CDR1 MGHRA, CDR2 YSYEKL. The CDR3 spells CASSQGSTYEQYF. DNA for the CDR3: TGCGCCAGCAGCCAAGGTAGTACCTACGAGCAGTACTTC.